The 10 T cell receptor beta chains below come from one sample, sequenced in a study of OX40 agonist ivuxolimab in advanced cancers. TCRdb's table, derived via immunoSEQ multiplex PCR, lists solely in-frame clones and lacks some. The sample lists over 10,000 clones, roughly two thirds occurring once. The material sequenced was CD4+ or CD8+ T cells sorted from blood, taken in a trial of the OX40 agonist ivuxolimab. The receptors shown here come from an adult with an advanced solid tumor such as melanoma, head and neck, liver or kidney cancer.

The chain carries TRBV9 and TRBJ2-1, with 9 bases identical to TRBD1. Germline V gene lookup returns CDR1 SGDLS and CDR2 YYNGEE. The V segment lost 3 bases and the J segment 5 bases; nucleotides outside the gene matches: 3. The CDR3 is made up of 14 amino acids. CDR3 region: CASSDGQGNNEQFF. In DNA, the CDR3 is TGTGCCAGCAGCGACGGACAGGGGAACAATGAGCAGTTCTTC. Together with reference TRBV9 and TRBJ2-1, the CDR3 gives the full variable domain: DSGVTQTPKHLITATGQRVTLRCSPRSGDLSVYWYQQSLDQGLQFLIQYYNGEERAKGNILERFSAQQFPDLHSELNLSSLELGDSALYFCASSDGQGNNEQFFGPGTRLTVL.

CDR3 in amino acids: CASSAPSGGANEQFF. In DNA form, the CDR3 reads TGTGCCAGCAGCGCCCCGAGCGGGGGGGCGAATGAGCAGTTCTTC. J is TRBJ2-1 and V is TRBV9; TRBD2 agrees at 10 bases. CDR3 size: 15 residues. CDR1 and CDR2 from the germline V gene are SGDLS and YYNGEE. The V gene end was trimmed by 3 bases and the J gene end by 7 bases; junction bases not matched to a gene: 7.

J is TRBJ2-1 and V is TRBV30; D gene uncertain. The CDR3 is 15 amino acids. The V gene's germline CDR1 is GTSNPN and CDR2 SVGIG (reference sequence). V was cut by 2 bases and J by 0 bases, with 11 bases left in between. Written as DNA, the CDR3 is TGTGCCTGGAGTCCCGTGACGAGCTCCTACAATGAGCAGTTCTTC. This encodes CAWSPVTSSYNEQFF.

V and J are TRBV28 and TRBJ2-7, with 7 bases matching TRBD1. V was pared by 6 bases and J by 4 bases, with 9 bases of the junction left unmatched. Germline values: CDR1 MDHEN, CDR2 SYDVKM. The CDR3 runs 14 residues. In nucleotides, the CDR3 is TGTGCCAGCAGACCCACAGGGGTCCTTTACGAGCAGTACTTC. Protein: CASRPTGVLYEQYF.

This clone is termed medium-sized (0.01 to 0.1%). A junction boundary mismatches the germline segment, possibly from a read error. CDR3 in DNA: TGTGCTAGCAGCGGACAGGGGGAGGACGGTCTGGAGACCCAGTACTTC. Translation gives CASSGQGEDGLETQYF. The chain recombines TRBV7-7 with TRBJ2-5, with 10 bases lining up with TRBD1. CDR3 length equals 16 residues. Germline CDR1 reads SSHAT; CDR2 reads FNYEAQ (reference sequence).

Relative to its sample, this clone is medium-sized (0.01 to 0.1%). The chain employs TRBV30 and TRBJ1-1; D may be TRBD1 (5 bases). Trimming stripped 0 bases from V and 10 bases from J, with 12 bases between. Germline CDR1 GTSNPN, CDR2 SVGIG (reference sequence). The CDR3 covers 12 residues. In nucleotides, the CDR3 is TGTGCCTGGAGTGTATGGGGGGAAATAGCTTTCTTT. Protein product: CAWSVWGEIAFF.

For the CDR3, the DNA is TGTGCCAGCAGCTTAGTCGTGGGATCTGGGGCCAACGTCCTGACTTTC. Translated: CASSLVVGSGANVLTF. The gene calls are TRBV7-9 and TRBJ2-6, with D uncertain. Germline V CDR1 and CDR2: SEHNR, FQNEAQ (reference sequence). Trimming took off 1 base at V and 1 base at J, with 8 bases between the two ends. This CDR3 has 16 residues.

This sequence joins TRBV7-9 and TRBJ1-5; 10 nucleotides line up with TRBD1. Looked up from germline, CDR1 is SEHNR and CDR2 is FQNEAQ (reference sequence). The V gene end was trimmed by 6 bases and the J gene end by 2 bases; junction bases not matched to a gene: 4. This CDR3 spans 15 amino acids. The chain's CDR3 is CASSLDRGGNQPQHF. The DNA for the CDR3 is TGTGCCAGCAGTTTGGACAGGGGGGGCAATCAGCCCCAGCATTTT.

The chain couples TRBV19 to TRBJ2-1; 8 nucleotides agree with TRBD1. Germline values: CDR1 LNHDA, CDR2 SQIVND (reference sequence). Trimming took 1 base from V and 3 from J; bases not matched to a gene: 2. This CDR3 has 15 amino acids. CDR3 protein: CASSIGQGSYNEQFF. The CDR3 DNA sequence: TGTGCCAGTAGTATAGGACAGGGGAGCTACAATGAGCAGTTCTTC.

The J gene is TRBJ2-2, the V gene TRBV9; the match to TRBD1 covers 7 bases. The CDR3 sequence is 15 residues long. V lost 0 bases, J lost 4 bases, and 3 bases stayed unmatched. Germline-derived CDR1 and CDR2 are SGDLS and YYNGEE. The CDR3 DNA reads TGTGCCAGCAGCGTAGAGGGGGCCGGCACCGGGGAGCTGTTTTTT. Translation gives CASSVEGAGTGELFF.